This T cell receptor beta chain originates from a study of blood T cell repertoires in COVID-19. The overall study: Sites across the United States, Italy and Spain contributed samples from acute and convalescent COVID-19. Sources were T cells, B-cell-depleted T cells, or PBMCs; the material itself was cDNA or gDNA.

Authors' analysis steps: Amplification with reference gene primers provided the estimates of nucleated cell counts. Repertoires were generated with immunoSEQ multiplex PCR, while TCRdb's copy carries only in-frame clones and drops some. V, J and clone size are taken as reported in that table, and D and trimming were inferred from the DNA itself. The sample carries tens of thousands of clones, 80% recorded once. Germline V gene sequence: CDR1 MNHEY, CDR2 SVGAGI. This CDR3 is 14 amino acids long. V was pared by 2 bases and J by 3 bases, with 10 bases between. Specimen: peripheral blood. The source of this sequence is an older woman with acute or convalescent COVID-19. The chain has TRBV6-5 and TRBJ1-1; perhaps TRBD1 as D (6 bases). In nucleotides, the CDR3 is TGTGCCAGCAGTTACCAGGGGCGGGACACTGAAGCTTTCTTT. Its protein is CASSYQGRDTEAFF.